Presented here are 8 T cell receptor beta chains from one specimen sequenced in a study of cytomegalovirus exposure and HLA in healthy donors. Amplification used 60 Vbeta primers and 13 Jbeta primers. Sequenced by immunoSEQ multiplex PCR; TCRdb stores in-frame clones only, minus some. This sample yields roughly 95,000 clones, of which about three quarters are seen a single time; more than 5% belongs to the top ten. Sequences were obtained from PBMCs. These receptor sequences come from a young man in good health and CMV-seropositive.

CDR3 sequence (DNA): TGTGCCAGCCGACAGGGGGTCTCCTACGAGCAGTACTTC. This codes for CASRQGVSYEQYF. The V and J genes are TRBV6-5 and TRBJ2-7; the match to TRBD1 covers 9 bases. With V trimmed by 8 bases and J by 0 bases, 2 bases remained unmatched. The CDR3 is 13 amino acids. Germline V CDR1 and CDR2: MNHEY, SVGAGI.

V usage is TRBV30 and J usage is TRBJ2-5; D gene uncertain. The CDR3 is 13 residues long. The germline V and J ends were trimmed by 0 bases and 1 base, with 6 bases remaining between them. Germline lookup yields CDR1 GTSNPN and CDR2 SVGIG (reference sequence). CDR3: CAWSVARQETQYF. Written as DNA, the CDR3 is TGTGCCTGGAGTGTAGCTCGCCAAGAGACCCAGTACTTC.

V usage is TRBV7-2 and J usage is TRBJ2-7; D may be TRBD1 (6 bases). Germline assignment: CDR1 SGHTA and CDR2 FQGNSA. V shed 1 base and J shed 3 bases, with 10 bases lying between them. The CDR3 covers 14 residues. CDR3 loop: CASSLGQDFYEQYF. The CDR3 coding sequence is TGTGCCAGCAGCTTAGGACAGGATTTCTACGAGCAGTACTTC.

This clone was observed a few times. The rearrangement links TRBV9 to TRBJ1-2; TRBD1 might be the D (5 bases). Trimming cost V 0 bases and J 3 bases, with 15 bases left between them. There are 16 residues in the CDR3. The germline CDR1 and CDR2 sequences are SGDLS and YYNGEE. The CDR3 DNA reads TGTGCCAGCAGCGTAGCTTCTCTGAAAGGGGACTATGGCTACACCTTC. Its translation: CASSVASLKGDYGYTF.

This sequence joins TRBV5-6 and TRBJ2-3, with 11 bases lining up with TRBD2. The CDR3 covers 16 residues. The germline gives CDR1 SGHDT, CDR2 YYEEEE. The V segment lost 4 bases and the J segment 2 bases; nucleotides outside the gene matches: 6. In nucleotides, the CDR3 is TGTGCCAGCAGCCATAGACTAGCGGGGAACACAGATACGCAGTATTTT. Protein: CASSHRLAGNTDTQYF.

The V call is TRBV5-1, the J call TRBJ2-2; 8 nucleotides match TRBD1. The CDR3 is 16 residues long. The germline gives CDR1 SGHRS, CDR2 YFSETQ. The V gene end was trimmed by 2 bases and the J gene end by 0 bases; junction bases not matched to a gene: 3. CDR3 region: CASSFQGASNTGELFF. In DNA form, the CDR3 reads TGCGCCAGCAGCTTTCAGGGGGCGTCGAACACCGGGGAGCTGTTTTTT.

This clone showed up just once. The chain employs TRBV10-3 and TRBJ2-7; maybe TRBD2 (5 bases). Looked up from germline, CDR1 is ENHRY and CDR2 is SYGVKD. CDR3 length equals 14 residues. Trimming took 5 bases from V and 0 from J, leaving 11 bases between them. CDR3 coding DNA: TGTGCCATCAGTCCTACTAGGAACTCCTACGAGCAGTACGTC. The encoded protein is CAISPTRNSYEQYV.

This chain links TRBV6-1 with TRBJ2-1; D gene ambiguous. The CDR3 length is 16 residues. Trimming removed 0 bases at V and 2 bases at J, with 11 bases between. Germline V CDR1 and CDR2: MNHNS, SASEGT. As DNA, the CDR3 is TGTGCCAGCAGTGAAGCTAGCACCTCAGCCTACAATGAGCAGTTCTTC. Its translation is CASSEASTSAYNEQFF.